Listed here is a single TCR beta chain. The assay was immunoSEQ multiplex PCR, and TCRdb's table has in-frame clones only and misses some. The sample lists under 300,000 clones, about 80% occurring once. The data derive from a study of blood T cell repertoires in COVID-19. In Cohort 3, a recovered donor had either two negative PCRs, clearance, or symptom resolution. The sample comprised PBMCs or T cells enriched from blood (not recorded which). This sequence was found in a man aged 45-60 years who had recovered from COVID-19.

CDR3: CASSLGQGNNEQFF. DNA of the CDR3: TGTGCCAGCAGCTTGGGACAGGGGAATAATGAGCAGTTCTTC. The gene calls are TRBV5-8 and TRBJ2-1, with 8 bases matching TRBD1. The trim removed 0 bases at V and 7 bases at J, leaving 3 bases unmatched. Per germline, CDR1 SGHTS and CDR2 YDEGEE. The CDR3 runs to 14 residues.